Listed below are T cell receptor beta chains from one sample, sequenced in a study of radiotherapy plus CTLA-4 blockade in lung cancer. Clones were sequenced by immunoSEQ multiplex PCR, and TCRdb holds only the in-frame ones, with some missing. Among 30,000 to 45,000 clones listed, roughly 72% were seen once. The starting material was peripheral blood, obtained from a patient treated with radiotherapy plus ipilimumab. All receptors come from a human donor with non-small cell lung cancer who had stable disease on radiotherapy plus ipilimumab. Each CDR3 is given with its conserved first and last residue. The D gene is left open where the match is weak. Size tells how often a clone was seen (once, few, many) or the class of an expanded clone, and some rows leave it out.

CASSIGRQSTDTQYF TGTGCCAGTAGTATAGGAAGACAGTCCACAGATACGCAGTATTTT TRBJ2-3 NA NA TRBV19
CASLFGDSYEQYF TGTGCCAGCTTATTTGGAGACTCCTACGAGCAGTACTTC TRBJ2-7 NA many TRBV6-6
CASSQGTVATGQISPYEQYF TGCGCCAGCAGCCAAGGGACCGTCGCGACAGGGCAAATTTCCCCCTACGAGCAGTACTTC TRBJ2-7 TRBD1 NA TRBV4-1
CASSYKGQLNTEAFF TGTGCCAGCAGTTACAAGGGACAGTTGAACACTGAAGCTTTCTTT TRBJ1-1 TRBD1 NA TRBV6-5
CATSRFPGDRSSYEQYF TGTGCCACCAGCAGATTTCCTGGGGACAGGTCCTCCTACGAGCAGTACTTC TRBJ2-7 TRBD1 NA TRBV15
CASSHNRDSGNTIYF TGTGCCAGCTCGCACAACCGGGACTCTGGAAACACCATATATTTT TRBJ1-3 NA NA TRBV18
CASRQEMNTEAFF TGCGCCAGCAGACAGGAGATGAACACTGAAGCTTTCTTT TRBJ1-1 NA NA TRBV10-1
CASTGQGNSPLHF TGTGCCAGCACGGGACAGGGGAATTCACCCCTCCACTTT TRBJ1-6 TRBD1 NA TRBV18
CAGSRQGKNSGNTIYF TGTGCCGGCTCCCGACAGGGGAAAAACTCTGGAAACACCATATATTTT TRBJ1-3 TRBD1 NA TRBV6-6
CASSLAPGQGNTIYF TGTGCCAGCAGCTTAGCGCCTGGACAGGGAAACACCATATATTTT TRBJ1-3 NA NA TRBV7-2
CASSESSSGYSETQYF TGCGCCAGCAGTGAGTCTTCTAGCGGGTACTCAGAGACCCAGTACTTC TRBJ2-5 TRBD2 once TRBV10-2
CASSLGALRATDTQYF TGTGCCAGCAGCTTAGGGGCCCTACGAGCCACAGATACGCAGTATTTT TRBJ2-3 NA NA TRBV11-2
CASSPQGDASLTEAFF TGTGCCAGCAGCCCCCAGGGTGACGCGTCTCTGACTGAAGCTTTCTTT TRBJ1-1 NA NA TRBV7-6
CASRPGQGASSYNEQFF TGTGCCAGCAGACCAGGACAGGGGGCGAGCTCCTACAATGAGCAGTTCTTC TRBJ2-1 TRBD1 NA TRBV5-4
CASRESGTGNHGYTF TGCGCCAGCAGGGAATCCGGGACAGGGAATCATGGCTACACCTTC TRBJ1-2 TRBD1 NA TRBV10-2
CASRLDRAKPLHF TGTGCCAGCAGACTAGACAGGGCCAAACCCCTCCACTTT TRBJ1-6 TRBD1 few TRBV6-1
CASSWNRGRNTGELFF TGTGCCAGCAGCTGGAACAGGGGACGGAACACCGGGGAGCTGTTTTTT TRBJ2-2 TRBD1 few TRBV11-3
CASSLVMRNEQYF TGTGCCAGCAGTTTAGTTATGCGGAACGAGCAGTACTTC TRBJ2-7 NA once TRBV27
CASSSDRGSYEQYF TGCGCCAGCAGCTCGGACAGGGGATCTTACGAGCAGTACTTC TRBJ2-7 TRBD1 NA TRBV5-1
CAWSRPGTGSSGQYF TGTGCCTGGAGTCGACCCGGGACAGGGAGTTCAGGGCAGTACTTC TRBJ2-7 TRBD1 NA TRBV30
CASSIVINQPQHF TGTGCCAGTAGTATTGTCATTAATCAGCCCCAGCATTTT TRBJ1-5 NA NA TRBV19
CASRDSFRYTF TGTGCCAGCAGGGACAGTTTCCGCTACACCTTC TRBJ1-2 NA NA TRBV6-5
CASSNSGYEQYF TGTGCCAGCAGTAACTCGGGTTACGAGCAGTACTTC TRBJ2-7 NA NA TRBV2